One and the same sample provided the 4 T cell receptor beta chains below, sequenced in a study of immune heterogeneity within non-small cell lung tumors. Template material comprised bulk tumor genomic DNA at 450 to 650 ng per sample. Every primary tumor yielded several biopsies, spaced far apart, that were taken during surgery. Patients underwent curative surgery for untreated, newly diagnosed non-small cell lung cancer. It was with 32 V and 13 J primers that multiplex PCR amplified TCR beta CDR3. TCRdb called the multiplex PCR reads again in MiXCR, with one record for every CDR3 protein. There are 2,500 to 3,500 distinct CDR3 sequences in the sample; 40% to 50% occur only once, and 22% lies in the top ten. Sequenced: lung tumor tissue. These TCRs come from a woman in her forties or fifties with non-small cell lung cancer.

Points on this clonotype: Possible read error: a much larger clone is one base away. The chain carries TRBV7-8 and TRBJ1-1; D might be TRBD1 (5 bases). The V and J ends lost 5 bases and 4 bases respectively, with 14 bases between them. Looked up from germline, CDR1 is SGHVS and CDR2 is FQNEAQ. This CDR3 region has 14 residues. CDR3 coding DNA: TGTGCCAGCAGCGTAGACCATGGGGCCACTGAAGCTTTCTTT. Translating gives CASSVDHGATEAFF.

The chain couples TRBV19 to TRBJ1-3, with 8 nucleotides matching TRBD1. There are 17 residues in the CDR3. Germline CDR1 LNHDA, CDR2 SQIVND (reference sequence). The V segment lost 6 bases and the J segment 0 bases; nucleotides outside the gene matches: 10. DNA of the CDR3: TGTGCCAGTAGCTCCGGTCGGGACAGGCGCTCTGGAAACACCATATATTTT. It codes for CASSSGRDRRSGNTIYF.

By share, this clonotype ranks as medium-sized. V and J are TRBV19 and TRBJ2-7; D might be TRBD1 (6 bases). In germline, CDR1 is LNHDA, CDR2 SQIVND (reference sequence). The CDR3 has 11 residues. V shed 7 bases and J shed 12 bases, with 16 bases lying between them. CDR3 sequence reads: CASNGQMGWYF. The CDR3 nucleotides read TGTGCCAGTAACGGACAGATGGGGTGGTACTTC.

By share, this clonotype counts as medium-sized. This sequence joins TRBV5-8 and TRBJ1-5; maybe TRBD1 (6 bases). Germline V gives CDR1 SGHTS, CDR2 YDEGEE. The CDR3 is 16 residues long. Trimming stripped 1 base from V and 0 bases from J, with 11 bases between. The CDR3 loop is CASSLKGGYSNQPQHF. The CDR3 DNA is TGTGCCAGCAGCTTGAAGGGGGGATATAGCAATCAGCCCCAGCATTTT.